This entry lists 9 T cell receptor beta chains sequenced from one sample in a study of cytomegalovirus exposure and HLA in healthy donors. The repertoire was sequenced with immunoSEQ multiplex PCR; TCRdb's copy has only in-frame clones and lacks some. This table holds 250,000 to 300,000 clones, just over 85% found once. The specimen was PBMCs. These receptor sequences come from a woman aged 18-35 years in good health and CMV-seronegative.

The gene calls are TRBV11-2 and TRBJ2-1; 12 nucleotides match TRBD1. This CDR3 region has 14 residues. V shed 8 bases, J shed 9 bases, and the junction held 8 bases outside the gene matches. Germline lookup yields CDR1 SGHAT and CDR2 FQNNGV. For the CDR3, the DNA is TGTGCCAGCGGCCCGGGACAGGGGGCTTTTGAGCAGTTCTTC. Its translation is CASGPGQGAFEQFF.

This chain links TRBV18 with TRBJ2-2; TRBD1 matches at 8 bases. V shed 3 bases and J 5 bases; nucleotides not matched to a gene: 5. Germline V lookup: CDR1 KGHSH, CDR2 LQKENI. The CDR3 contains 15 residues. DNA of the CDR3: TGTGCCAGCTCACCCGGACAGGGTCGAACCGGGGAGCTGTTTTTT. It specifies CASSPGQGRTGELFF.

This sequence joins TRBV11-2 and TRBJ2-1; 8 bases are a match to TRBD1. Germline V CDR1 and CDR2: SGHAT, FQNNGV. This CDR3 is built from 15 residues. The ends lost 5 bases at V and 5 bases at J; junction bases unmatched: 8. DNA of the CDR3: TGTGCCAGCAGCCCGAACGACAGGGGAAACAATGAGCAGTTCTTC. This sequence encodes CASSPNDRGNNEQFF.

The CDR3, as DNA: TGTGCCAGCAGTGACGTGAGTCGTCAAGAGACCCAGTACTTC. It codes for CASSDVSRQETQYF. The chain recombines TRBV25-1 with TRBJ2-5; D not certain. CDR3 size: 14 residues. In germline, CDR1 is MGHDK, CDR2 SYGVNS. Between the trimmed V and J ends, which lost 3 bases and 2 bases, there was a span of 10 bases.

This chain links TRBV10-2 with TRBJ2-7; TRBD1 matches at 7 bases. Germline V gene lookup returns CDR1 WSHSY and CDR2 SAAADI. V was clipped by 5 bases and J by 1 base; unmatched bases: 2. The CDR3 totals 13 residues. CDR3 in amino acids: CASSRQGSYEQYF. DNA for the CDR3: TGCGCCAGCAGTAGACAGGGATCCTACGAGCAGTACTTC.

The chain combines TRBV10-3 with TRBJ2-7; 8 nucleotides align to TRBD2. Trimming cost V 10 bases and J 6 bases; bases outside gene matches: 11. Germline V gene sequence: CDR1 ENHRY, CDR2 SYGVKD. The CDR3 sequence is 13 residues long. The CDR3 DNA reads as TGTGCCAGCCGACCGGGACTAGGAGGCGAGCAGTACTTC. It is translated as CASRPGLGGEQYF.

The rearrangement uses TRBV6-6 and TRBJ2-7; 9 positions match TRBD1. Germline CDR1 and CDR2: MNHNY and SVGAGI (reference sequence). Losses at the gene ends were 6 bases for V and 2 bases for J; bases not matched to a gene: 5. The CDR3 extends over 14 amino acids. CDR3 amino acids: CASREGQGAYEQYF. Here the CDR3 DNA reads TGTGCCAGCAGGGAGGGACAGGGAGCCTACGAGCAGTACTTC.

The V call is TRBV21-1, the J call TRBJ1-4; the D call in the table, TRBD1, was not verified against the DNA. TRBV21-1 is recorded as a pseudogene. The CDR3 runs 23 residues. This CDR3 reads CASSKEGNRTMAGLHEWHEKLFF. As DNA, the CDR3 is TGTGCCAGCAGCAAAGAAGGTAACAGGACAATGGCTGGATTACACGAATGGCATGAAAAACTGTTTTTT.

The rearrangement joins TRBV25-1 to TRBJ2-7; TRBD1 might be the D (5 bases). Germline-derived CDR1 and CDR2 are MGHDK and SYGVNS. This CDR3 has 15 residues. Trimming took off 1 base at V and 5 bases at J, with 15 bases between the two ends. CDR3 in amino acids: CASSELWGAIDEQYF. Here the CDR3 DNA reads TGTGCCAGCAGTGAATTGTGGGGCGCGATCGACGAGCAGTACTTC.